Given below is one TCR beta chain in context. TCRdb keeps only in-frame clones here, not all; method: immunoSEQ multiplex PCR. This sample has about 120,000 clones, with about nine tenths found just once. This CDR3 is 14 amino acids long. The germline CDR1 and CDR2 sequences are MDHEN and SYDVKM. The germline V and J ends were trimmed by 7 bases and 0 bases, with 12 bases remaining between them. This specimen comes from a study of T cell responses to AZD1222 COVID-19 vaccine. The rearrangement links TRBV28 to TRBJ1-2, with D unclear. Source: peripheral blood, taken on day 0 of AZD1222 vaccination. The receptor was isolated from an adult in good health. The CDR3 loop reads CASTTGPANYGYTF. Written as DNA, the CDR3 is TGTGCCAGCACGACGGGCCCAGCTAACTATGGCTACACCTTC.